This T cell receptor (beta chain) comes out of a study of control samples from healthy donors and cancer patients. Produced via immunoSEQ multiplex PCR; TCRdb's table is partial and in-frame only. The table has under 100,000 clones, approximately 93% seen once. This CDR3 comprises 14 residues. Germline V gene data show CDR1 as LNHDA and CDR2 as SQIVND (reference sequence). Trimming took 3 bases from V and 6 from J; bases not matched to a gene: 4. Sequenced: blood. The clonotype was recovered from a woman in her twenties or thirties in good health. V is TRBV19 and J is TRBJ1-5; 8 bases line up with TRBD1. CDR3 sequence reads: CASSIDRGGQPQHF. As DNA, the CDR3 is TGTGCCAGTAGTATCGACAGGGGCGGTCAGCCCCAGCATTTT.